This entry concerns a single T cell receptor beta chain. This sample is drawn from a study of blood T cell repertoires in COVID-19. This table comes from immunoSEQ multiplex PCR, and its TCRdb copy is limited to in-frame clones, with some not included. The sample shows roughly 68,000 clones, roughly 82% of them seen only once. Material for sequencing was peripheral blood. This sequence originates from a man aged 80 or over with active COVID-19.

CDR3 sequence: CASSLNKDRDQYEQYF. The DNA for the CDR3 is TGTGCCAGCAGCCTAAACAAGGACAGGGATCAGTACGAGCAGTACTTC. The V gene is TRBV3-1 (or the pseudogene TRBV3-2), the J gene TRBJ2-7; 8 bases align to TRBD1. The CDR3 runs 16 residues. Germline assignment: CDR1 LGHDT and CDR2 YNNKEL (reference sequence). V lost 4 bases and J lost 4; bases outside the gene matches: 12.